This is a list of T cell receptor beta chains from one sample in a study of response to subunit inactivated influenza vaccine. TCRdb recomputed calls from the RT-PCR reads with MiXCR, one row per CDR3 protein. The data hold 450,000 to 700,000 distinct CDR3 sequences, with around 15% observed a single time. This specimen was PBMCs from blood, taken 11 to 12 days after vaccination. Source of these receptors: a man in his fifties or sixties who received an inactivated influenza vaccine. Each CDR3 is given with its conserved first and last residue. D genes are given only for firm matches. The size entry is marked missing in some rows and otherwise reads once, few, many or a size class.

CASSSSGWRGKTSNYGYTF	TGTGCCAGCAGTAGCTCTGGTTGGAGGGGGAAAACTTCTAACTATGGCTACACCTTC	.	TRBJ1-2	few	TRBV28	19
CSATGLGETQYF	TGCAGTGCTACAGGATTGGGTGAGACCCAGTACTTC	.	TRBJ2-5	few	TRBV20-1	12
CASSEASGSLYEQYF	TGTGCCAGCAGTGAAGCGAGCGGCAGCCTGTACGAGCAGTACTTC	.	TRBJ2-7	many	TRBV6-1	15
CASSEGDRDQETQYF	TGTGCCAGCAGTGAGGGGGACAGGGACCAAGAGACCCAGTACTTC	TRBD1	TRBJ2-5	.	TRBV6-1	15
CASSQQTRRYEQFF	TGCGCCAGCAGCCAACAAACCCGGCGTTATGAGCAGTTCTTC	.	TRBJ2-1	few	TRBV4-3	14
CASSQDVGGFMNSPLHF	TGCGCCAGCAGCCAAGACGTCGGAGGATTTATGAATTCACCCCTCCACTTT	.	TRBJ1-6	.	TRBV4-3	17
CASSSYIPYEQYF	TGTGCCAGCAGCTCTTATATACCCTACGAGCAGTACTTC	.	TRBJ2-7	many	TRBV7-2	13
CASSLESPKDVDNEQFF	TGTGCCAGCAGCTTAGAATCCCCTAAAGATGTGGACAATGAGCAGTTCTTC	.	TRBJ2-1	.	TRBV11-2	17
CASTYRLQVDRETQYF	TGTGCCAGCACCTATCGGCTTCAGGTAGACCGAGAGACCCAGTACTTC	.	TRBJ2-5	.	TRBV5-6	16
CASTLGHSTDTQYF	TGCGCCAGCACCCTCGGACACAGCACAGATACGCAGTATTTT	.	TRBJ2-3	few	TRBV5-1	14
CASRRGPFESPLHF	TGTGCCAGCAGACGGGGCCCTTTCGAATCACCCCTCCACTTT	.	TRBJ1-6	.	TRBV2	14
CASSPGQASGANVLTF	TGTGCCAGCAGCCCGGGACAGGCGTCTGGGGCCAACGTCCTGACTTTC	TRBD1	TRBJ2-6	few	TRBV3-1	16
CASSRHQRQGTEAFF	TGTGCCAGCAGCCGACACCAACGACAGGGCACTGAAGCTTTCTTT	TRBD1	TRBJ1-1	.	TRBV7-9	15
CSARSGGVSGTDTQYF	TGCAGTGCTAGGTCGGGGGGGGTCAGCGGTACGGATACGCAGTATTTT	TRBD2	TRBJ2-3	many	TRBV20-1	16
CASSFGTATNEKLFF	TGTGCCAGCAGTTTCGGGACAGCGACTAATGAAAAACTGTTTTTT	TRBD1	TRBJ1-4	few	TRBV7-9	15
CSAMEPGQVPLEQFF	TGCAGTGCTATGGAGCCGGGACAGGTTCCCCTTGAGCAGTTCTTC	TRBD1	TRBJ2-1	few	TRBV20-1	15
CASTDPRGEQFF	TGTGCCAGCACCGACCCCCGAGGTGAGCAGTTCTTC	.	TRBJ2-1	few	TRBV6-2/TRBV6-3	12
CSAREGLAGPHTGELFF	TGCAGTGCTAGAGAGGGACTAGCGGGGCCCCATACCGGGGAGCTGTTTTTT	TRBD2	TRBJ2-2	few	TRBV20-1	17
CASSYRTSGYTDTQYF	TGTGCCAGCAGTTACCGGACTAGCGGGTACACAGATACGCAGTATTTT	TRBD2	TRBJ2-3	many	TRBV6-5	16
CASQTGQGQAYEQYF	TGTGCCAGCCAAACTGGACAGGGACAGGCCTACGAGCAGTACTTC	TRBD1	TRBJ2-7	few	TRBV6-1	15
CASRGTDYNQPQHF	TGTGCCAGTAGGGGGACAGATTATAATCAGCCCCAGCATTTT	TRBD1	TRBJ1-5	few	TRBV19	14
CASSYSAGLQYF	TGTGCCAGCAGTTACTCCGCGGGACTTCAGTACTTC	.	TRBJ2-4	few	TRBV6-5	12
CSASPGTDPNYGYTF	TGCAGTGCTTCCCCCGGGACAGATCCTAACTATGGCTACACCTTC	TRBD1	TRBJ1-2	.	TRBV20-1	15
CASSYSIGLAGTYEQYF	TGTGCCAGCAGTTACTCGATCGGCCTAGCGGGGACCTACGAGCAGTACTTC	TRBD2	TRBJ2-7	.	TRBV6-2/TRBV6-3	17
CASSFRTSGPYEQYF	TGTGCCAGCAGCTTCCGGACTAGCGGACCCTACGAGCAGTACTTC	TRBD2	TRBJ2-7	.	TRBV7-3	15
CASSYFGTSNQPQHF	TGTGCCAGCAGTTACTTTGGGACTAGCAATCAGCCCCAGCATTTT	.	TRBJ1-5	.	TRBV6-2/TRBV6-3	15
CASSQAGSVGQTQYF	TGCGCCAGCAGCCAAGCTGGATCTGTGGGGCAGACCCAGTACTTC	.	TRBJ2-5	.	TRBV4-1	15
CASSQLLERVTDTQYF	TGTGCCAGCAGCCAACTCCTAGAGAGGGTCACAGATACGCAGTATTTT	.	TRBJ2-3	.	TRBV5-4	16
CSAPMTSGVRSYEQYF	TGCAGTGCTCCTATGACTAGCGGGGTTAGGTCCTACGAGCAGTACTTC	TRBD2	TRBJ2-7	.	TRBV20-1	16
CASSSGGTDADLAKNIQYF	TGTGCCAGCTCATCAGGGGGAACAGACGCTGACCTAGCCAAAAACATTCAGTACTTC	TRBD1	TRBJ2-4	.	TRBV18	19
CASSFIPLTGDQPQHF	TGTGCCAGCAGTTTCATCCCGTTGACAGGGGATCAGCCCCAGCATTTT	TRBD1	TRBJ1-5	.	TRBV28	16
CASRTGGSSYNEQFF	TGTGCCAGCAGAACCGGGGGGAGCTCCTACAATGAGCAGTTCTTC	TRBD2	TRBJ2-1	few	TRBV7-2	15
CASGLVGGLNTEAFF	TGTGCTAGTGGTTTGGTGGGCGGACTGAACACTGAAGCTTTCTTT	.	TRBJ1-1	.	TRBV12-5	15